This T cell receptor beta chain derives from a study of blood T cells in healthy people across ages. Using a J-beta primer mix together with a sample-barcoded 5' primer, a second PCR was run for roughly 6 to 12 cycles. TCRdb used MiXCR to reprocess the 5' RACE reads, holding one entry per CDR3 protein. The sample consists of about a million distinct CDR3 sequences, around two fifths of them appearing once. A word on this clonotype: Its cognate antigen is unknown.

Study outcomes and limitations: Greater diversity and more naive CD4+ cells were seen in long-lived donors than in aged donors.

This CDR3 has 16 amino acids. Germline V gene data show CDR1 as DFQATT and CDR2 as SNEGSKA (reference sequence). The trim removed 4 bases at V and 8 bases at J, leaving 15 bases unmatched. This chain joins TRBV20-1 and TRBJ1-1, with TRBD1 matching 11 bases. Input material: blood. The sequence came from a man between 18 and 29 years old in good health. The chain's CDR3 is CSAMSVRTGGKEEAFF. Written as DNA, the CDR3 is TGCAGTGCTATGTCTGTTCGGACAGGGGGCAAGGAGGAAGCTTTCTTT.